This entry concerns a single TCR beta chain. The target antigen is unknown. The data were taken from a study of OX40 agonist ivuxolimab in advanced cancers. On the study more broadly: Head and neck, renal cell, melanoma or hepatocellular carcinoma were the cancers that dose-escalation patients had. Overall study results and limits: CD4+ and CD8+ blood T cells expanded clonally by week 6 at 0.1 to 3.0 mg/kg. Partial responders at 0.1-3.0 mg/kg had among the lowest clonal expansion.

This CDR3 has 15 amino acids. In germline, CDR1 is MNHNS, CDR2 SASEGT. Trimming cost V 1 base and J 5 bases; bases outside gene matches: 7. Produced via immunoSEQ multiplex PCR; TCRdb's table is partial and in-frame only. The data contain just under 75,000 clones, 80% to 95% of them singletons. The sequences come from CD4+ or CD8+ T cells sorted from blood, collected in a trial of the OX40 agonist ivuxolimab. This TCR came from an adult with an advanced solid tumor such as melanoma, head and neck, liver or kidney cancer. The rearrangement joins TRBV6-1 to TRBJ2-7; 8 bases fit TRBD2. The CDR3 nucleotides are TGTGCCAGCAGTGAAGTGAGCGGGAGATACGACGAGCAGTACTTC. It yields the protein CASSEVSGRYDEQYF.